Listed here is a single T cell receptor beta chain. The antigen it recognizes is unknown. No much larger clone is present one base from it, and per-base qualities are unavailable. Patients with uncontrolled infections, other autoimmune diseases, pregnancy or lactation were excluded. Diagnoses were established on the basis of clinical symptoms, serum thyroxine and TRAb, thyroid ultrasound, and orbital computed tomography. Trizol reagent was used to extract total RNA, and RNA quality was then checked on an Agilent 2100 Bioanalyzer. These data come from a study of T cells in Graves' hyperthyroidism and ophthalmopathy (dated by TCRdb to 2018 to 2020). Regarding the study in general: To identify distinguishing TCR V-J signatures, a discovery cohort of roughly 100 patients was used, comprising 43 with Graves' ophthalmopathy and 55 to 65 with stable Graves' hyperthyroidism. Prospective prediction of ophthalmopathy was tested in an independent validation cohort consisting of 18 hyperthyroidism patients and approximately 16 patients who later progressed to ophthalmopathy. The roughly 91 discovery patients were randomly divided into training and test sets at a 7:3 ratio. Thyroid tissue and blood T-cell repertoires from six Graves' hyperthyroidism patients were also compared in the study. Once sampling was done, hyperthyroidism patients were given methimazole at a starting dose of 30 mg daily, whereas ophthalmopathy patients were given high-dose intravenous methylprednisolone. The paper reports TCR Vbeta CDR3 sequencing of more than 120 peripheral blood samples: under 45 ophthalmopathy, 75 to 80 hyperthyroidism and around 17 progressor patients. The paper as a whole reports these results and caveats: In validation, progression to ophthalmopathy was predicted by the model with 70.59% sensitivity and 72% to 85% specificity, a median of about 6.8 months before onset. A 13 V-J signature model separated ophthalmopathy from stable hyperthyroidism, with about 88% sensitivity and roughly 81% specificity in cross-validation and 80%/75% in testing. No statistical method was used to set the sample size in advance, and investigators knew the group allocation. Blood samples also contained most of the expanded thyroid clonotypes (frequency above 0.001), which suggests that blood repertoires may reflect thyroid immune responses.

The CDR3 sequence holds 12 residues, the cysteine and phenylalanine included. The CDR3 DNA has 36 bases and is translated from base 1. Trimming at the junction amounts to 5 bases on V and 7 bases on J, and the germline ends lie 9 bases apart. As encoded in the germline V gene (reference sequence), CDR1 is SGHNT while CDR2 is YYREEE. The TCR beta CDR3 regions were amplified from RNA transcripts. For the first round of RT-PCR on the TCR CDR3, the HTBI primer set was used together with the Qiagen OneStep RT-PCR kit. The libraries were constructed in a second round of multiplex PCR and then size-selected and purified. Paired-end sequencing of the libraries was performed with 100 bp reads on an Illumina HiSeq2000. The paper's processing steps were these. SOAPnuke was used to process the raw data, with reads discarded if the reads contained adapters or uncalled bases, had a mean Phred below 15, or lacked an exact constant-primer or identifier match. High-quality paired reads were merged using COPE v1.2.5, and each unique nucleotide sequence was defined as a clonotype. MiTCR v1.1 was used to align clonotypes to the IMGT TRBV, TRBD and TRBJ reference segments. The analysis was restricted to V-J combinations with a frequency above 0.0001, which together covered 99% to 99.2% of the repertoires. A TCS score was defined as the ratio of F50 (clonal expansion) to E x V (chaos), with BLOSUM62-based TCRdist applied between CDR3 peptides within each V-J. Welch's t-statistics and random forest reduced approximately 520 V-J features to fewer than 15, which were used in a naive Bayes classifier (R e1071). The Morisita-Horn index was used to measure how similar the thyroid and blood repertoires were. TCRdb reprocessing: public reads trimmed at Q25 with fastp, clones called with MiXCR, in-frame beta chains kept. Entries that share a CDR3 protein sequence are merged under the most common genes and DNA. The V and J calls and clone size come from TCRdb's table, not from the authors' own analysis. The sample includes about 700,000 distinct CDR3 sequences, with about 45% observed a single time. The ten largest account for 7% to 7.5% of the sample.

The source of this sequence is an adult man with Graves' disease, either hyperthyroidism or ophthalmopathy (not recorded which). The sequenced material came from peripheral blood or thyroid tissue (not recorded which). The chain uses TRBV5-4 and TRBJ1-4; the D gene is perhaps TRBD1, on 5 matching bases. This receptor has the CDR3 CASSPGTEKLFF. The sequence in DNA is TGTGCCAGCAGTCCCGGGACTGAAAAACTGTTTTTT.